The entry below gives a single TCR beta chain sequence along with its context. No cognate antigen has been identified for it. No base quality information exists; no much larger clone differs at one position. This record belongs to a study of shared clonotypes between healthy human individuals (dated by TCRdb to about 2020). Background for the entire study: The cohort included three men and a couple of women between 18 and 49 years of age. Per donor, three plates each were used for CD4 naive and CD4 memory, two for CD8 naive, and one for CD8 memory. To estimate repertoire size and how much clonotypes are shared between individuals, the study performed deep sequencing of blood TCR repertoires from about 5 healthy adults. Different laboratories and diverse techniques were used to prepare libraries and sequence TCR repertoires, to increase sequencing depth and limit assay-specific biases. Leukapheresis yielded between about 0.8 and 8.9 billion PBMCs per donor. The full study reports these points: Estimated clonotype richness was generally larger for naive than for memory subsets. Compared with non-shared clonotypes, clonotypes shared by all four sorted-subset donors had higher generation probabilities. When a few donors were compared, the shared fraction of clonotypes was 5% to 6.5% for naive CD4, 3.5% for naive CD8, roughly 2.5% for memory CD4, and roughly 0.4% for memory CD8. The genetic and exposure-history diversity represented was limited by the small number of donors. Rarefaction of sorted-subset datasets indicated incomplete sequencing despite the large sequencing depth. Sampling was restricted to blood, and TCR repertoires in tissue are likely to differ from TCR repertoires in blood. Based on pairwise subsampling, the degree of clonotype sharing among donors was expected to be affected by sequencing depth.

TCR CDR3 regions were amplified from genomic DNA by multiplex PCR using the deep immunoSEQ assay. Extracted genomic DNA from each cell subset was spread evenly across all wells of several immunoSEQ 96-well plates, with each plate serving as a replicate. For sorted subsets, around 200 ng genomic DNA, equal to 25,000 to 35,000 T cell genomes, was loaded into each replicate PCR. The purified libraries were quantified using a Qubit 3.0 fluorometer, sized with a Bioanalyzer 2100, and then quantified again using the KAPA Library Quantification kit. Each immunoSEQ 96-well plate was sequenced on its own single-read 150-cycle Illumina NextSeq 550 flow cell. Regarding the original processing steps: Because only junctional sequences without quality scores were contained in the immunoSEQ output, filtering matching that applied to full-length reads could not be performed. To assign V/J genes and CDR3, sequences were annotated against IMGT germline references using PyIR, a Python wrapper for IgBLAST v1.9. Reads were filtered out if the reads had weak V/J assignments (E-value above 1e-6), no CDR3, stop codons, out-of-frame junctions, or ambiguous translated residues. V3J clonotypes were defined by identical inferred V gene, J gene, and CDR3 amino acid sequence. Percentage overlap between repertoires was calculated by dividing the number of shared unique clonotypes by the size of the smaller repertoire. Richness of each repertoire was evaluated using RTK rarefaction, the Chao1 estimator, and Recon v2.1 estimates of unobserved clonotypes. For all TCRbeta clonotypes obtained by the gDNA method from several donors, generation probabilities were computed with OLGA. In its TCRdb copy, this immuneACCESS table keeps in-frame sequences only and misses some clones. Where compared with another copy, unresolved V genes explain less than half of these, and the others have no known cause. V and J calls and clone size follow that table, whereas D and trimming were derived from the DNA. This sample lists 1.5 million to 1.9 million clones; approximately 98% were detected once. The ten largest clones capture around 0.47% of the sample.

The donors were healthy, HIV-negative adults with no recently reported acute infections or vaccinations. Every donor was a Caucasian adult living in Nashville, Tennessee, USA. CD4+ T cells were enriched through magnetic negative selection, after which naive cells were positively selected on CD45RA and the remaining negative fraction served as the memory subset. Blood was obtained by leukapheresis, after which PBMCs were separated by Ficoll-Histopaque density gradient centrifugation and cryopreserved in liquid nitrogen vapor phase. Purity and quantity of every magnetically sorted T cell population were checked by analytical flow cytometry. Genomic DNA was isolated from every sorted fraction and measured by UV absorbance on a Nanodrop 2000c. This clonotype originated in a man aged 25 to 40 in good health. Specimen: naive CD4+ T cells sorted from blood. The cell subset or site label for this specimen denotes: CD45RA+ positively selected.

The nucleotides are TGTGCCAGCAGTAGCGGGATCGAGCAGTACTTC. The encoded protein is CASSSGIEQYF. Recombination connected TRBV7-2 to TRBJ2-7, and 8 junction bases match TRBD2. The germline V gene gives CDR1 as SGHTA and CDR2 as FQGNSA. V and J are trimmed by 6 bases and 6 bases, and the gene matches miss 1 base of the junction. The CDR3 starts with the cysteine, ends with the phenylalanine, and has 11 residues. The sequence is cut down to CDR3 DNA, 33 bases in frame from base 1.